This is a list of T cell receptor beta chains from one sample in a study of T cell changes during pregnancy in multiple sclerosis. Profiling relied on immunoSEQ multiplex PCR, and the TCRdb table lists in-frame clones only, not all of them. Here the sample spans 30,000 to 35,000 clones, 90% being singletons. The sample here was CD4+ T cells from peripheral blood mononuclear cells, taken in the second trimester of pregnancy. Receptors originate from a female donor in good health, enrolled as a control in a pregnancy study. The CDR3 runs from the conserved cysteine through the conserved F or W. D genes are given only for firm matches. Where a row states a size, it is once, few, many or the class of an expanded clone; other rows omit it.

v_call	j_call	clone_size	d_call	cdr3_nt	cdr3_aa
TRBV5-6	TRBJ1-2	-	-	TGTGCCAGCAGCTTAAGCCTAAACTATGGCTACACCTTC	CASSLSLNYGYTF
TRBV4-2	TRBJ2-2	-	TRBD2	TGTGCCAGCAGCCATGAGGTAGCGGGAGGCACCGGGGAGCTGTTTTTT	CASSHEVAGGTGELFF
TRBV27	TRBJ1-1	-	TRBD1	TGTGCCAGCAGTCCCAGGGGGCTTTACACTGAAGCTTTCTTT	CASSPRGLYTEAFF
TRBV5-1	TRBJ2-1	-	-	TGCGCCAGCAGCTTGGCCCCCCAATCTACGAATGAGCAGTTCTTC	CASSLAPQSTNEQFF
TRBV28	TRBJ1-6	-	-	TGTGCCAGCAGAGGGGACATTCTGCCGGGAAATTCACCCCTCCACTTT	CASRGDILPGNSPLHF
TRBV4-2	TRBJ2-7	-	TRBD2	TGTGCCAGCAGCCAAGCTAGCGGGATTACCTACGAGCAGTACTTC	CASSQASGITYEQYF
TRBV5-1	TRBJ2-7	-	-	TGCGCCAGTAGAGGTACAGGCTCCTACGAGCAGTACTTC	CASRGTGSYEQYF
TRBV7-8	TRBJ1-5	-	TRBD1	TGTGCCAGCAGCTTAGGGACAGGGTACTATAGCAATCAGCCCCAGCATTTT	CASSLGTGYYSNQPQHF
TRBV2	TRBJ1-4	-	TRBD1	TGTGCCAGCAGCGTAGACAGGGGGGATAATGAAAAACTGTTTTTT	CASSVDRGDNEKLFF
TRBV25-1	TRBJ2-1	-	TRBD1	TGTGCCAGCAGTGTGGACAGGGGATTTGGATACAATGAGCAGTTCTTC	CASSVDRGFGYNEQFF
TRBV14	TRBJ2-2	-	TRBD2	TGTGCCAGCAGCCGGGGACTAGCGGGGCTCCAGTCCGGGGAGCTGTTTTTT	CASSRGLAGLQSGELFF
TRBV7-9	TRBJ2-2	once	TRBD2	TGTGCCAGCAGCACTAGGACTAGCGGATTGAACACCGGGGAGCTGTTTTTT	CASSTRTSGLNTGELFF
TRBV30	TRBJ1-2	-	-	TGTGCCTGGAAGGCAGGGCTAGGGCATGGCTACACCTTC	CAWKAGLGHGYTF
TRBV19	TRBJ2-3	-	TRBD2	TGTGCCAGTAGTCTCGGACTAGCGGATACGCAGTATTTT	CASSLGLADTQYF
TRBV6-1	TRBJ2-1	-	TRBD1	TGTGCCAGCAGTGAAATATCGAGAGGGACAGGTTTAAATGAGCAGTTCTTC	CASSEISRGTGLNEQFF
TRBV7-2	TRBJ2-3	-	-	TGTGCCAGCAGCTTCGACATAAATACGCAGTATTTT	CASSFDINTQYF
TRBV5-4	TRBJ2-1	-	-	TGTGCCAGCAGCTTGGCGAGGGTATCCCCCCTTGACGATGAGCAGTTCTTC	CASSLARVSPLDDEQFF
TRBV5-6	TRBJ1-3	once	-	TGTGCCAGCAGCTACTTCGGCCCGGGGGAGGTCGGTAGAAACACCATATATTTT	CASSYFGPGEVGRNTIYF
TRBV18	TRBJ1-4	-	TRBD1	TGTGCCAGCTCACCCGGGACAGGGGGAGAAAAACTGTTTTTT	CASSPGTGGEKLFF
TRBV5-6	TRBJ1-3	-	-	TGTGCCAGCAGGGCAGGAAAACTGAGTGGAAACACCATATATTTT	CASRAGKLSGNTIYF
TRBV13	TRBJ2-7	-	-	TGTGCCAGCAGCTCGGGCCTGGGGCCCGAGCAGTACTTC	CASSSGLGPEQYF
TRBV7-8	TRBJ2-5	-	TRBD2	TGTGCCAGCAGCCCAGGGGGTCAAGAGGGACTAGCGGGGGAAGAGACCCAGTACTTC	CASSPGGQEGLAGEETQYF
TRBV6-6	TRBJ1-5	-	TRBD1	TGTGCCAGCAGTCCCGACAGGGAGGGCAATCAGCCCCAGCATTTT	CASSPDREGNQPQHF
TRBV2	TRBJ2-1	-	-	TGTGCCAGCAGTGAAGACAGTACCTCCTACAATGAGCAGTTCTTC	CASSEDSTSYNEQFF
TRBV6-5	TRBJ1-1	-	-	TGTGCCAGCAGTTACTCGGGGGCGGAAGCTTTCTTT	CASSYSGAEAFF
TRBV6-5	TRBJ1-1	-	-	TGTGCCAGCAGTCCCGACGGCAGAGGAACTGAAGCTTTCTTT	CASSPDGRGTEAFF
TRBV5-6	TRBJ2-1	-	-	TGTGCCAGCAGCTTGGCGAGGACTAGTGGGACAATCTACAATGAGCAGTTCTTC	CASSLARTSGTIYNEQFF
TRBV5-1	TRBJ2-6	-	-	TGCGCCAGCAGCGTCTACAGCTCCTCTGGGGCCAACGTCCTGACTTTC	CASSVYSSSGANVLTF
TRBV10-3	TRBJ2-3	-	TRBD2	TGTGCCATCAGTCCTCCGGGGGGAGAGAATACGCAGTATTTT	CAISPPGGENTQYF
TRBV27	TRBJ1-2	-	TRBD1	TGTGCCAGCAGGAGACAGGGGGCAGCTATTGGCTACACCTTC	CASRRQGAAIGYTF
TRBV19	TRBJ1-6	once	-	TGTGCCACCATGGATGCGGGTGCTTCACCCCTCCACTTT	CATMDAGASPLHF